The T cell receptor (beta chain) under discussion was sequenced for a study of immune evolution from preneoplasia to lung adenocarcinoma. Per germline, CDR1 SGHTA and CDR2 FQGNSA. This CDR3 contains 13 residues. The V and J ends lost 0 bases and 3 bases respectively, with 6 bases between them. Profiled with immunoSEQ multiplex PCR; TCRdb holds only in-frame clones, not every one. This sample yields over 30,000 clones, of which under 85% are seen a single time; approximately 6.5% belongs to the top ten. This TCR came from a person between 55 and 69 years old with lung adenocarcinoma. The sequenced sample was FFPE invasive lung adenocarcinoma tissue. This chain joins TRBV7-2 and TRBJ2-7; D gene unclear. CDR3: CASSLAHIYEQYF. The DNA for the CDR3 is TGTGCCAGCAGCTTAGCTCACATCTACGAGCAGTACTTC.